This T cell receptor beta chain was captured in a study of cytomegalovirus exposure and HLA in healthy donors. Germline-derived CDR1 and CDR2 are SGDLS and YYNGEE. Trimming removed 4 bases from V and 6 bases from J; junction bases left unmatched: 7. This CDR3 has 16 amino acids. Vbeta (60) and Jbeta (13) primers were used in the PCR. The protocol was immunoSEQ multiplex PCR, while the TCRdb copy is restricted to in-frame clones and leaves out a portion. The sample includes fewer than 200,000 clones, around 80% seen only once; the top ten take about 1.9%. Study conclusions and caveats: An observed cluster of highly shared sequence variants was recorded as a likely sequencing artifact. Researchers counted around 180 TCR beta chains as cytomegalovirus-associated.

As regards this clone: Antigen: not known.

The specimen sequenced was PBMCs. The clonotype originates from a human donor in good health. The chain employs TRBV9 and TRBJ2-2; 12 bases fit TRBD2. The CDR3: CASSPYLAGGSGELFF. Written as DNA, the CDR3 is TGTGCCAGCAGCCCATATCTAGCGGGGGGGTCCGGGGAGCTGTTTTTT.